This T cell receptor beta chain was identified during a study of identical twins (TCRdb year 2016). About the study as a whole: The study deep-sequenced TCR alpha and beta repertoires from monozygotic twins, unrelated adults of various ages and cord blood to test whether fetal clonotypes persist. To rule out contamination, replicate twin experiments were performed at different times with different library preparation protocols.

Library method: 5' RACE. TCRdb lists the instrument as Illumina HiSeq 2000. Template switching added a universal primer binding site, and the final cDNA carried a unique molecular identifier that allowed TCR cDNA molecules to be counted accurately. Specific primers in the conserved constant-segment region were used to synthesize first-strand cDNA for TCR alpha and beta chains. To control for contamination, each cDNA library was double barcoded with a SMART-Mk sample barcode plus Illumina barcodes. Two successive PCR steps introduced TruSeq adapter sequences along with Illumina sample barcodes. Sequencing of the TCR alpha and beta cDNA libraries was done on the Illumina HiSeq platform using custom primers. The study's own analysis went as follows. Unique molecular identifiers were extracted from raw reads with MiGEC, and CDR3 positions were determined with MiXCR. For each individual, recombination models were inferred using an EM algorithm with the repgenHMM and IGoR tools. Shared clonotypes were analyzed with the tcR package in R, and sharing was normalized by the product of cloneset sizes. To study raw recombination free of thymic and clonal selection effects, out-of-frame nonproductive sequences were analyzed. Starting from the raw public reads, TCRdb applied fastp trimming at Q25, assembled clones with MiXCR and retained in-frame beta chains. Under each unique CDR3 protein, matching rows form one entry showing the most common genes and DNA. The V and J calls were determined by TCRdb, not by the authors. This sample lists about 200,000 distinct CDR3 sequences; roughly 7.1% were detected once. 13% to 15% of the sample rests with the top ten.

Ten or more counts support this clonotype. Its antigen is still unknown. The sample holds no much larger clone one base away, and base qualities are not on file. Every donor was a healthy Caucasian. The twin cohort consisted of three pairs of female monozygotic twins, all aged about 18 to 30 years. Positive isolation kits from Invitrogen were used to isolate CD4+ and CD8+ T cell populations. The investigation overall reported the following: Because the same donors could not be followed over many years, the conclusions relied on cross-sectional statistical analysis. In beta out-of-frame sequences, excess twin sharing was weaker, because having fewer shared sequences lowered the signal-to-noise ratio. Out-of-frame TCR alpha sharing in monozygotic twins was systematically underestimated by recombination models, whereas sharing between unrelated individuals was in agreement with the recombination models. Fewer insertions were carried by abundant cord blood beta clonotypes; a weaker similar trend was observed in young adult naive repertoires, while no such trend was observed in memory repertoires. Invariant T cells such as MAIT and iNKT could partly confound zero-insertion analyses, though diverse VJ usage argued against this for most clonotypes. Compared with coincidental sharing between unrelated individuals, out-of-frame TCR alpha sequences shared between twins had an excess of sequences with low generation probability.

The same specimen was also included in a second study, on T cells expressing NK-cell markers. The second study's paper adds: About eight donors provided sorted CD3+CD56+NKG2C+, CD3+CD56+NKG2C- and CD3+CD56-NKG2C+ T-cell subsets, whose TCR beta-chain repertoires were profiled. Among the eight sequenced donors, seven were HCMV-seropositive and one was HCMV-seronegative. To restrict sorting to alphabetaTCR-expressing T cells, an anti-gammadeltaTCR antibody was added in several experiments. In several donors, the dominant CD3+CD56+NKG2C+ clonotypes ranked among the top 10 CD8+ clonotypes, making up roughly 1.0-8% of CD8+ T cells. Those dominant clonotypes were again the most abundant among CD3+CD56-NKG2C+ cells in a handful of donors, at roughly 25-65%. Whether the expanded NKG2C-expressing T cell clones were specific for HCMV antigens was left unclear. The study sequenced eight donors, all healthy volunteers chosen at random: three men and five women. HCMV serostatus was determined by detecting HCMV-specific IgG in serum with a commercial ELISA kit. Reads were demultiplexed and grouped by UMI with MIGEC, and clonotypes were assembled and quantified with MiTCR. Only TCR cDNA sequences supported by at least two reads were kept to exclude erroneous sequences. Downstream repertoire analysis used the tcR package, and clonotypes were matched across fractions by CDR3 nucleotide sequence plus V segment. VDJmatch was used to annotate antigen specificity against VDJdb, with one amino acid substitution in CDR3 allowed.

Sequenced sample: CD8+ T cells sorted from blood. This TCR was sampled from a woman aged 18-29 years in good health.

The CDR3: CASTLTSGRLNEQYF. The nucleotide sequence is given as TGTGCCAGCACCCTGACTAGCGGGAGACTTAACGAGCAGTACTTC. Recombination connected TRBV12-3 or TRBV12-4 to TRBJ2-7, and TRBD2 matches 12 of the central bases. Counted from cysteine to phenylalanine, this CDR3 has 15 amino acids. Here the CDR3 DNA is all that survives: 45 bases in frame from base 1. The germline V and J ends show losses of 7 bases and 5 bases respectively, and no gene match explains 9 bases of the junction.